This entry is about one T cell receptor (beta chain). Its antigen remains unidentified. Genes and germline come from the mouse. Coverage ceases 1 residue before the CDR3 finishes, and the germline J gene fills in the end. Germline V gene sequence: CDR1 SNHLY, CDR2 FYNGKV (reference sequence). V was cut by 5 bases and J by 1 base, with 7 bases left in between. There are 13 residues in the CDR3. The record originates from a study of tissue T cells after allogeneic stem cell transplantation. CDR3 sequences, V/J genes, frequencies and template counts came from survey-depth TCRbeta sequencing. Measured with immunoSEQ multiplex PCR; TCRdb has only the in-frame clones, and not every one. Altogether approximately 47,000 clones are present, 73% being singletons, with the ten largest covering less than 0.85%. Study-wide findings and caveats: The study did not identify alloreactive or antigen-specific tissue TCRs, and some clones might be persisting host cells. TCR repertoires tracked anatomic similarity, regardless of disease or transplant status. In patients and mice, blood and spleen missed much of tissue repertoire.

The source material was sorted cells pooled from one or two spleens. This TCR came from a pool of C57BL/6 mice in good health. This chain links TRBV3 with TRBJ2-4; maybe TRBD1 (5 bases). The CDR3 sequence is CASSPRGQNTLYF. The CDR3 bases that were read are TGTGCCAGCAGCCCCAGGGGTCAAAACACCTTGTAC.